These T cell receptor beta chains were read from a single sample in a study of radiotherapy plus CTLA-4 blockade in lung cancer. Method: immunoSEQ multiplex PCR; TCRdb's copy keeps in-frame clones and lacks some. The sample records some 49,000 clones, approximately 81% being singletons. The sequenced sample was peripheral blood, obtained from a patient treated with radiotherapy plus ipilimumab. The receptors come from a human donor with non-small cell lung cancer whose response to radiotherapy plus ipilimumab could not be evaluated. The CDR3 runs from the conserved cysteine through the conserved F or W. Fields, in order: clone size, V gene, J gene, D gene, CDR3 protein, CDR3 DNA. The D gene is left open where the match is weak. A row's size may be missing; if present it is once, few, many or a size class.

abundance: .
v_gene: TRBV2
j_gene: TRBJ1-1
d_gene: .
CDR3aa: CASSNTEMNTEAFF
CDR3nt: TGTGCCAGCAGTAACACAGAAATGAACACTGAAGCTTTCTTT

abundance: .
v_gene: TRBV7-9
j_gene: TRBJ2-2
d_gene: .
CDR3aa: CASSSFLGQKTGELFF
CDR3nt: TGTGCCAGCAGTTCCTTTTTGGGACAAAAGACCGGGGAGCTGTTTTTT

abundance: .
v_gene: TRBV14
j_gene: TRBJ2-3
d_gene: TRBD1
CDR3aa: CASSPWDRGGTDTQYF
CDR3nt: TGTGCCAGCAGCCCCTGGGACAGGGGAGGTACAGATACGCAGTATTTT

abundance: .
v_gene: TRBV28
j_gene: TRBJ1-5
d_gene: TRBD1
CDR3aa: CASSEGQGGNQPQHF
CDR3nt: TGTGCCAGCAGTGAGGGGCAGGGGGGCAATCAGCCCCAGCATTTT

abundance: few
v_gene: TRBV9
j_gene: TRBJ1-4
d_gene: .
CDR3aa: CASNDGGAELFF
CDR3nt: TGTGCCAGCAACGACGGGGGAGCAGAACTGTTTTTT

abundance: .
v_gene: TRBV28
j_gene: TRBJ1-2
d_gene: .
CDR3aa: CASSSTATISF
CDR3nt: TGTGCCAGCAGTTCGACAGCCACTATATCCTTC

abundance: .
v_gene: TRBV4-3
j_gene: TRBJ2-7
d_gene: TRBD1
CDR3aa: CASSPGTGGLYEQYF
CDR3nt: TGCGCCAGCAGCCCAGGGACAGGGGGCTTGTACGAGCAGTACTTC

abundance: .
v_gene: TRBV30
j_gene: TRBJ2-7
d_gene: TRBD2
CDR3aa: CAWSAGRAYEQYF
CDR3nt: TGTGCCTGGAGTGCCGGGAGGGCCTACGAGCAGTACTTC

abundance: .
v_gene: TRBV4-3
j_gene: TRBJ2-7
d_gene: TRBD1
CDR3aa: CASSLGTGVRDFGYEQYF
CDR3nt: TGCGCCAGCAGCCTGGGGACAGGGGTAAGGGATTTTGGCTACGAGCAGTACTTC

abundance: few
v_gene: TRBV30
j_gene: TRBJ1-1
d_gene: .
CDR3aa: CAWTQITVLNTEAFF
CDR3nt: TGTGCCTGGACTCAAATCACGGTACTGAACACTGAAGCTTTCTTT

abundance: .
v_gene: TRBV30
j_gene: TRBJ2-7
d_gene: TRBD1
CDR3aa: CAWSSGQGVSEQYF
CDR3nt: TGTGCCTGGAGTTCGGGACAGGGAGTTAGCGAGCAGTACTTC

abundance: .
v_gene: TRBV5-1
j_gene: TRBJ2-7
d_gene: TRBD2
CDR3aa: CASSEGLADSYEQYF
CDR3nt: TGCGCCAGCAGCGAGGGACTAGCGGATTCCTACGAGCAGTACTTC

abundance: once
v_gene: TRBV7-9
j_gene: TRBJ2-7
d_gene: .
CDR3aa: CASSSGSGVTYEQYF
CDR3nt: TGTGCCAGCAGCTCCGGGTCCGGAGTGACCTACGAGCAGTACTTC

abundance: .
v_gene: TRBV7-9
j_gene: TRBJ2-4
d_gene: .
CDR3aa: CASSLDGGQAKNIQYF
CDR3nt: TGTGCCAGCAGCTTAGACGGGGGGCAGGCCAAAAACATTCAGTACTTC

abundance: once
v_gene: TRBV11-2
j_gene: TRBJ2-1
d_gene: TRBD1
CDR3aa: CATGGQGSYNEQFF
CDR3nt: TGTGCCACTGGAGGACAGGGGTCCTACAATGAGCAGTTCTTC

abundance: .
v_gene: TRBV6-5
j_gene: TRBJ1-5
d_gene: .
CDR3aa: CASSLRNSNQPQHF
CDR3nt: TGTGCCAGCAGTTTGCGGAATAGCAATCAGCCCCAGCATTTT

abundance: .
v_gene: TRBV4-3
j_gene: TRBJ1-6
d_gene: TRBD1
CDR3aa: CASSQDRDRGNSPLHF
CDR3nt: TGCGCCAGCAGCCAAGACAGGGACAGGGGAAATTCACCCCTCCACTTT

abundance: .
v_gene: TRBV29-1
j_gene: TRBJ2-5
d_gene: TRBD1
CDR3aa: CSAMTGVLQETQYF
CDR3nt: TGCAGCGCCATGACAGGGGTTCTTCAAGAGACCCAGTACTTC

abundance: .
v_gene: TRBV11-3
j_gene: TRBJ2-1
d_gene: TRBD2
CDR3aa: CASSLGTSEWDNEQFF
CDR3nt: TGTGCCAGCAGCTTAGGGACTAGCGAGTGGGACAATGAGCAGTTCTTC

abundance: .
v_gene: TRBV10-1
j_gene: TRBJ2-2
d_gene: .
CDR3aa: CARDGQANTGELFF
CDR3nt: TGCGCCAGGGACGGACAAGCGAACACCGGGGAGCTGTTTTTT

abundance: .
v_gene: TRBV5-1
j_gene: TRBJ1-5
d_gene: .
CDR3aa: CASSSGGSNQPQHF
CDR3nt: TGCGCCAGCAGCTCGGGGGGTAGCAATCAGCCCCAGCATTTT

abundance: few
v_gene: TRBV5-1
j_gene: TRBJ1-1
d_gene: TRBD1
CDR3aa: CASSRGQGTTEAFF
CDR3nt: TGCGCCAGCAGCCGGGGACAGGGGACCACTGAAGCTTTCTTT

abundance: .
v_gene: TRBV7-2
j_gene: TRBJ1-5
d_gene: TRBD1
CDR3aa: CASSLQGDQPQHF
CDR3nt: TGTGCCAGCAGCTTACAGGGGGACCAGCCCCAGCATTTT

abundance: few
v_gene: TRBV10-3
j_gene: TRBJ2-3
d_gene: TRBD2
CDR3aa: CAISETSGRSDTQYF
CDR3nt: TGTGCCATCAGTGAAACTAGCGGGAGGTCAGATACGCAGTATTTT

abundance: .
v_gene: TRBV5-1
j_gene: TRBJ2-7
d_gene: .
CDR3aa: CASSLAQGWSSYEQYF
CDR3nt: TGCGCCAGCAGCTTGGCCCAGGGATGGAGCTCCTACGAGCAGTACTTC

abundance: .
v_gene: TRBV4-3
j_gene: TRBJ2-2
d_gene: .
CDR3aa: CASSQFVEGELFF
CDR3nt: TGCGCCAGCAGCCAATTCGTAGAAGGGGAGCTGTTTTTT

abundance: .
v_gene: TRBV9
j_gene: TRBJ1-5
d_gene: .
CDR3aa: CASSVEGRPNQPQHF
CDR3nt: TGTGCCAGCAGCGTAGAGGGGCGGCCTAATCAGCCCCAGCATTTT

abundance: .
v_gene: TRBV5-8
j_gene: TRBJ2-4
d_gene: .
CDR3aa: CASSPTGQPTAKNIQYF
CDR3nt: TGTGCCAGCAGTCCAACTGGACAACCGACCGCCAAAAACATTCAGTACTTC

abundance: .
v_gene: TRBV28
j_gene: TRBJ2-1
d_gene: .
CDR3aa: CASSTTRQYNEQFF
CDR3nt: TGTGCCAGCAGTACCACACGACAGTACAATGAGCAGTTCTTC

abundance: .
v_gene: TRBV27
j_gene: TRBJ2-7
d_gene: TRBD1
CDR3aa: CASRTRDRWYEQYF
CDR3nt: TGTGCCAGCAGAACCCGGGACAGATGGTACGAGCAGTACTTC

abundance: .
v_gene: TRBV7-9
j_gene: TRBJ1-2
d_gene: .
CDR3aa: CASSLASMSYGYTF
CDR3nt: TGTGCCAGCAGCTTAGCTTCAATGTCATATGGCTACACCTTC

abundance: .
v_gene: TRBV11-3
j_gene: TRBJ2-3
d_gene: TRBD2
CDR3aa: CASSSTLAGDTDTQYF
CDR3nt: TGTGCCAGCAGCTCCACCCTAGCGGGGGACACAGATACGCAGTATTTT

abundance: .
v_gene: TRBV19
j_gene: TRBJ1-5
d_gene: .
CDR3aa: CASSSTTSQPQHF
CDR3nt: TGTGCCAGTAGTTCGACAACATCTCAGCCCCAGCATTTT

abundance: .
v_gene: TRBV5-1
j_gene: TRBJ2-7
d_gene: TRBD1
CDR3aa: CASSLGGGLYEQYF
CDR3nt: TGCGCCAGCAGCTTGGGAGGGGGCCTCTACGAGCAGTACTTC

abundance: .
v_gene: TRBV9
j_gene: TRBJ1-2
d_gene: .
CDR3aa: CASSVEGTYYGYTF
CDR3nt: TGTGCCAGCAGCGTAGAAGGGACTTACTATGGCTACACCTTC

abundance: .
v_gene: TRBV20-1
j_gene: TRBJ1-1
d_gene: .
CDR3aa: CSARGHTEAFF
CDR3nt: TGCAGTGCTAGGGGACATACTGAAGCTTTCTTT

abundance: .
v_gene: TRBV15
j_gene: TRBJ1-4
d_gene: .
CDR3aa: CATSRAYRDINEKLFF
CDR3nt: TGTGCCACCAGCAGAGCCTACCGGGACATCAATGAAAAACTGTTTTTT

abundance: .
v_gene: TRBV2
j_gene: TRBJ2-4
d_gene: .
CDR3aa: CASSGTDLAKNIQYF
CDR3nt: TGTGCCAGCAGTGGGACGGACTTAGCCAAAAACATTCAGTACTTC

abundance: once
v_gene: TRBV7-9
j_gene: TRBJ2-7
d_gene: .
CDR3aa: CASSSTGSYEQYF
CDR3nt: TGTGCCAGCAGCTCCACAGGCTCCTACGAGCAGTACTTC

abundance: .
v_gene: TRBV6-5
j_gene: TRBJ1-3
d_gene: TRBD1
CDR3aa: CASRDPGGPGNTIYF
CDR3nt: TGTGCCAGCAGGGACCCAGGGGGTCCTGGAAACACCATATATTTT

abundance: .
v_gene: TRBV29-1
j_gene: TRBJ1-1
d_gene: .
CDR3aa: CSVDTGVPEAFF
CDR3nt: TGCAGCGTTGATACAGGAGTCCCTGAAGCTTTCTTT

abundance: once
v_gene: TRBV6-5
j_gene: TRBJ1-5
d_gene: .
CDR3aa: CASTQGWGNDQPQHF
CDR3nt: TGTGCCAGCACCCAGGGTTGGGGTAACGATCAGCCCCAGCATTTT

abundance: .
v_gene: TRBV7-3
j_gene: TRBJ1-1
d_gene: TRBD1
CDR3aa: CASSLTGTGREAFF
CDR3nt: TGTGCCAGCAGCTTAACCGGGACAGGAAGAGAAGCTTTCTTT

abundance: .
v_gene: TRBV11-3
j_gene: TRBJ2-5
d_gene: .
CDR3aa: CASSPDLLGWTQYF
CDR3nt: TGTGCCAGCAGCCCAGACCTCCTCGGGTGGACCCAGTACTTC